This note documents a single TCR beta chain sequence. This clone was seen only a few times. It lacks a known antigen. No base quality values were provided; no much bigger clone lies one nucleotide off. TCRbeta CDR3 regions were amplified from genomic DNA by means of the immunoSEQ Assay, a bias-controlled multiplex PCR. The authors' pipeline ran thus. The number of nucleated cells in each sample was estimated from the amplification of reference gene primers within the assay. To quantify the absolute abundance of each unique TCRbeta CDR3 rearrangement, sequence reads were collapsed and filtered. For each sample, productive Simpson clonality was calculated as the square root of Simpson's diversity index across productive rearrangements. TCRdb provides this immuneACCESS table in a form limited to in-frame rearrangements. Some clones are lacking; in checked studies, under half of them reflect an unresolved V gene, and why the rest are absent is not known. The D gene and trimming were derived from the DNA, and the V and J assignments and clone size from that table. The sample includes a few hundred thousand clones, with roughly 90% observed a single time. The ten largest clones add up to about 11% of the sample.

At one collaborating source in Seattle, patients were enrolled during active infection and were followed longitudinally through the course of disease. Collaborating institutions collected whole blood in K2EDTA tubes following their own protocols. For TCRbeta analysis, collaborators shipped samples in one of three forms: frozen whole blood, isolated PBMCs, or DNA extracted from either of those sample types. These data are taken from a study of blood T cell repertoires in COVID-19 (dated by TCRdb to 2018 to 2021). Context from the whole study: Samples covering the acute and convalescent phases of COVID-19 were provided by collaborators in the United States, Italy and Spain. The prospective study material was composed of cDNA or gDNA derived from T cells, B-cell-depleted T cells, or PBMCs. The dataset comprised deeply sampled blood TCRbeta repertoires from subjects exposed to, actively infected with, or recovered from COVID-19. The repertoires were made available in a free public database intended to serve as a resource for research on the immune response to SARS-CoV-2. The samples were drawn from two sources: the first 160 participants of the ongoing ImmuneRACE study, and about 1,300 subjects contributed by 6 global collaborators. Sample metadata almost always included a de-identified subject ID, COVID-19 status, age in years and sex. HLA class I and class II types, where available, came from metadata supplied by the sample provider rather than from assay-based typing.

CDR3 length: 16 amino acids, cysteine to phenylalanine. Solely the CDR3 DNA is kept, with 48 bases framed from the first base. V trim: 4 bases; J trim: 4 bases; unmatched bases: 9. For CDR1 and CDR2, the germline V gene (reference sequence) lists LGHDT and YNNKEL. Broad study findings and their caveats: The quantity of clinical and demographic metadata differed by source and by participant and was supplied without curation.

This receptor chain uses TRBV3-1 (or the pseudogene TRBV3-2) and TRBJ1-5; TRBD1 matches 8 bases in the middle. The receptor comes from a woman in her 30s with COVID-19, enrolled during active disease. The specimen was peripheral blood. The CDR3 here reads CASSPSGQGDNQPQHF. The bases read TGTGCCAGCAGCCCAAGCGGACAGGGAGATAATCAGCCCCAGCATTTT.